This T cell receptor (beta chain) was found in a study of EBV T-cell therapy then PD-1 blockade in nasopharyngeal carcinoma. Assay used: immunoSEQ multiplex PCR; TCRdb lists only in-frame clones, some missing. The sample has approximately 21,000 clones, roughly 84% seen once. V dropped 3 bases and J dropped 5; count of bases not matched to a gene: 5. Germline CDR1 DFQATT, CDR2 SNEGSKA (reference sequence). This CDR3 is built from 14 residues. Documented treatment: AdE1-LMPpoly-expanded autologous EBV-specific T-cell therapy followed by anti-PD-1 nivolumab. Details on this clone: Its matching antigen is unknown.

V usage is TRBV20-1 and J usage is TRBJ1-5, with 9 bases that match TRBD1. The starting material was CD8+ T cells from blood, obtained at approximately day 60 from a patient whose treatment included autologous EBV-specific T cells and nivolumab. The clonotype originates from a man in his forties or fifties with nasopharyngeal carcinoma. In nucleotides, the CDR3 is TGCAGTGCTAGTCCCCGACAGGGGGATCAGCCCCAGCATTTT. This codes for CSASPRQGDQPQHF.